The clone carrying this TCR beta chain occurred a few times. This record belongs to a study of response to subunit inactivated influenza vaccine. TCRdb used MiXCR to reprocess the RT-PCR reads, holding one entry per CDR3 protein. The table shows hundreds of thousands of distinct CDR3 sequences, with 10% to 15% occurring only once. The CDR3 totals 17 residues. Trimming removed 0 bases from V and 4 bases from J; junction bases left unmatched: 14. Germline lookup yields CDR1 SQVTM and CDR2 ANQGSEA. This chain joins TRBV29-1 and TRBJ2-5, with 7 bases matching TRBD1. The origin of this receptor is a man between 50 and 59 years old who received an inactivated influenza vaccine. The sequences come from non-naive T cells sorted from PBMCs, collected approximately 15 days before vaccination. CDR3 nucleotides: TGCAGCGTTGAAGACTCCACAGTGACAGGGAGTTTAGAGACCCAGTACTTC. Its protein product is CSVEDSTVTGSLETQYF.